The 18 T cell receptor beta chains listed next were all sequenced from one sample in a study of blood T cell repertoires in COVID-19. Libraries were prepared by immunoSEQ multiplex PCR; TCRdb keeps only in-frame clonotypes and omits some of them. Of under 200,000 clones listed, roughly 82% were seen once; the top ten hold 5% to 7%. Specimen: PBMCs or T cells enriched from blood (not recorded which). The receptors originated from a man aged 35 to 55 with acute COVID-19.

The chain has TRBV7-3 and TRBJ1-1, with TRBD1 as a possible D gene (6 bases). Trimming left V 5 bases short and J 0 bases short, with 10 bases between. The CDR3 runs to 14 residues. Germline V gene lookup returns CDR1 SGHTA and CDR2 FQGTGA. This chain's CDR3 is CASSVGGVNTEAFF. DNA for the CDR3: TGTGCCAGCAGCGTAGGGGGGGTGAACACTGAAGCTTTCTTT.

The chain has TRBV5-5 and TRBJ1-2; the D gene is possibly TRBD1 (6 bases). Germline lookup yields CDR1 SGHKS and CDR2 YYEKEE (reference sequence). V dropped 1 base and J dropped 5 bases, with 9 bases sitting between them. CDR3 size: 13 residues. The DNA for the CDR3 is TGTGCCAGCAGCTTGAAGGACAGTTATGGCTACACCTTC. Amino acids: CASSLKDSYGYTF.

The chain links TRBV4-1 to TRBJ1-3; possibly TRBD1 for D (5 bases). CDR1 is MGHRA and CDR2 is YSYEKL in the germline V gene. Trimming cost V 0 bases and J 1 base, with 13 bases left between them. The CDR3 consists of 17 residues. CDR3 DNA sequence: TGCGCCAGCAGCCAAGATCCCAGGGTCGCTTCTGGAAACACCATATATTTT. It encodes CASSQDPRVASGNTIYF.

The chain joins TRBV24-1 to TRBJ2-1; D perhaps matches TRBD2 (5 bases). The germline gives CDR1 KGHDR, CDR2 SFDVKD. The CDR3 has 20 residues. V was shortened by 5 bases and J by 1 base, with 26 bases between the two germline ends. The CDR3 DNA follows: TGTGCCACCAGTGGGCTCCCGCAGCCTGGAGCGGCTCAATCCTACAATGAGCAGTTCTTC. Amino acids: CATSGLPQPGAAQSYNEQFF.

The rearrangement uses TRBV7-2 and TRBJ2-5; 8 nucleotides line up with TRBD1. Germline loops: CDR1 SGHTA, CDR2 FQGNSA. There are 13 residues in the CDR3. V lost 8 bases, J lost 4 bases, and 6 bases stayed unmatched. CDR3 sequence (DNA): TGTGCCAGCGCCCAGGGGGCTGGAGAGACCCAGTACTTC. This gives the protein CASAQGAGETQYF.

The chain couples TRBV4-1 to TRBJ2-7; 9 bases match TRBD2. This CDR3 region has 14 residues. V trimming: 1 base; J trimming: 3 bases; junction bases outside the gene matches: 1. Germline V gene data show CDR1 as MGHRA and CDR2 as YSYEKL. CDR3 nucleotides: TGCGCCAGCAGCCAAGGTAGCGGGAGCTACGAGCAGTACTTC. Encoded protein: CASSQGSGSYEQYF.

This clone occurred a few times. J is TRBJ1-2 and V is TRBV19, with D perhaps TRBD1 (5 bases). Germline lookup yields CDR1 LNHDA and CDR2 SQIVND (reference sequence). The V gene lost 5 bases and the J gene lost 7 bases, with 14 bases spanning the gap. There are 13 residues in the CDR3. The CDR3 reads CASSPRGQGGYTF. The CDR3 DNA sequence: TGTGCCAGTAGTCCCCGAGGTCAGGGTGGCTACACCTTC.

This chain connects TRBV19 to TRBJ1-2; 9 nucleotides align to TRBD1. V was clipped by 5 bases and J by 4 bases; unmatched bases: 8. CDR1 is LNHDA and CDR2 is SQIVND in the germline V gene (reference sequence). The CDR3 loop spans 15 amino acids. CDR3 nucleotide sequence: TGTGCCAGTAGTGTAAACAGGGGGCCGAGCTATGGCTACACCTTC. Amino acids: CASSVNRGPSYGYTF.

The chain's CDR3 is CASSAPTGFQNSPLHF. The CDR3 DNA reads TGTGCCAGCAGTGCCCCGACAGGCTTCCAAAATTCACCCCTCCACTTT. This chain uses TRBV28 with TRBJ1-6, with a tentative D call TRBD1 (6 bases). The V and J ends lost 5 bases and 7 bases respectively, with 18 bases between them. Germline-derived CDR1 and CDR2 are MDHEN and SYDVKM. The CDR3 contains 16 residues. Variable domain in full (rest from reference TRBV28 and TRBJ1-6): DVKVTQSSRYLVKRTGEKVFLECVQDMDHENMFWYRQDPGLGLRLIYFSYDVKMKEKGDIPEGYSVSREKKERFSLILESASTNQTSMYLCASSAPTGFQNSPLHFGNGTRLTVT.

This chain joins TRBV11-2 and TRBJ2-1, with 7 bases that match TRBD1. V lost 1 base to trimming and J lost 1 base; unmatched junction nucleotides: 1. This CDR3 spans 15 amino acids. In germline, CDR1 is SGHAT, CDR2 FQNNGV. The DNA for the CDR3 is TGTGCCAGCAGCTTAGGACAGGGTTCCTACAATGAGCAGTTCTTC. It yields the protein CASSLGQGSYNEQFF.

The gene calls are TRBV15 and TRBJ2-3, with D possibly TRBD2 on 6 matching bases. CDR1 is LNHNV and CDR2 is YYDKDF in the germline V gene (reference sequence). This CDR3 comprises 14 residues. Trimming took off 8 bases at V and 2 bases at J, with 14 bases between the two ends. CDR3 in amino acids: CATLGGGTTDTQYF. For the CDR3, the DNA is TGTGCCACCCTGGGGGGAGGCACCACAGATACGCAGTATTTT.

The chain couples TRBV11-2 to TRBJ2-1; D not certain. The CDR3 spans 12 residues. Trimming shortened V by 5 bases and J by 10 bases, and 12 bases separated the two germline ends. Germline CDR1 and CDR2: SGHAT and FQNNGV. The CDR3 reads CASSLGSAEQFF. CDR3 in DNA: TGTGCCAGCAGCCTCGGGTCGGCCGAGCAGTTCTTC.

This chain links TRBV5-1 with TRBJ2-7, with D tentatively TRBD2 (5 bases). CDR3 length equals 13 residues. V gave up 3 bases and J gave up 6 bases, with 13 bases separating them. Germline values: CDR1 SGHRS, CDR2 YFSETQ. In DNA, the CDR3 is TGCGCCAGCAGCTCCCGGGAAGCAACCGAGCAGTACTTC. Translated, it gives CASSSREATEQYF.

The genes are TRBV21-1 and TRBJ1-5. TRBV21-1 is recorded as a pseudogene. The CDR3 is 17 residues long. CDR3 residues: CASSKGVGQLGGQPQHF. For the CDR3, the DNA is TGTGCCAGCAGCAAAGGGGTGGGTCAGCTGGGAGGTCAGCCCCAGCATTTT.

The V and J genes are TRBV4-1 and TRBJ1-1, with TRBD1 matching over 7 bases. The trim removed 0 bases at V and 6 bases at J, leaving 7 bases unmatched. CDR3 length equals 15 residues. Germline V gene sequence: CDR1 MGHRA, CDR2 YSYEKL. CDR3 coding DNA: TGCGCCAGCAGCCAAGATTCCAGCCAGGGGGCTGAAGCTTTCTTT. As protein: CASSQDSSQGAEAFF.

Only one count was recorded for this clone. This chain uses TRBV4-3 with TRBJ1-3; D ambiguous. CDR1 and CDR2 (germline): LGHNA, YSLEER. V was shortened by 4 bases and J by 4 bases, with 8 bases between the two germline ends. This CDR3 has 13 residues. CDR3: CASSPHLGNTIYF. The CDR3 DNA reads TGCGCCAGCAGCCCCCACTTAGGAAACACCATATATTTT.

This chain joins TRBV19 and TRBJ2-1; perhaps TRBD2 as D (6 bases). This CDR3 comprises 16 residues. With 6 bases removed from V and 0 bases from J, the gap between germline ends came to 15 bases. The germline gives CDR1 LNHDA, CDR2 SQIVND (reference sequence). CDR3 nucleotide sequence: TGTGCCAGTAGGACTAGTCCCTCGAGCTCCTACAATGAGCAGTTCTTC. Amino acid sequence: CASRTSPSSSYNEQFF.

This sequence joins TRBV7-9 and TRBJ1-1, with D perhaps TRBD1 (5 bases). V lost 2 bases, J lost 4 bases, and 8 bases lay in between. The germline CDR1 and CDR2 sequences are SEHNR and FQNEAQ (reference sequence). CDR3 length equals 13 residues. The CDR3 DNA sequence: TGTGCCAGCAGCTTACAAGGGGTCACTGAAGCTTTCTTT. It codes for CASSLQGVTEAFF.